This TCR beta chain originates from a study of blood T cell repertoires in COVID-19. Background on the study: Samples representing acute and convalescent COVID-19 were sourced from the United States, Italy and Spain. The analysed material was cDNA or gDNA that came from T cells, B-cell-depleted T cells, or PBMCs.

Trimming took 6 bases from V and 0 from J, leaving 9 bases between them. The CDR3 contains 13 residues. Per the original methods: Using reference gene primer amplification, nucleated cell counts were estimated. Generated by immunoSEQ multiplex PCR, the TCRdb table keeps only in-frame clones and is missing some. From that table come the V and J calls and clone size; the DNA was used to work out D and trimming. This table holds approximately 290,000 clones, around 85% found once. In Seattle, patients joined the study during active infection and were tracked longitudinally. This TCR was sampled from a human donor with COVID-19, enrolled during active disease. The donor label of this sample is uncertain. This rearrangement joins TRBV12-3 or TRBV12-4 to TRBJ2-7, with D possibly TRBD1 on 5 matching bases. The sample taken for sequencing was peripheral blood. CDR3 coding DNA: TGTGCCAGCAGGGGCGACAGCTCCTACGAGCAGTACTTC. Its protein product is CASRGDSSYEQYF.